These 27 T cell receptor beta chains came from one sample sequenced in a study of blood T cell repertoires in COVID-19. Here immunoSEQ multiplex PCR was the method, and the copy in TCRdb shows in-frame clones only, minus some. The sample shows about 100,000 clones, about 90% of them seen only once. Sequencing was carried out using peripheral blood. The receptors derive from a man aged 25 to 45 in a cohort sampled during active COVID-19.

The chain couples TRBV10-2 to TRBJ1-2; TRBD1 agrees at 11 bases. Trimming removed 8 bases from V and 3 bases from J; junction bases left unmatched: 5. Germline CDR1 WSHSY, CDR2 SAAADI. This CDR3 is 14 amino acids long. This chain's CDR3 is CASWTDRGHYGYTF. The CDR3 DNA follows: TGCGCCAGCTGGACGGACAGGGGGCACTATGGCTACACCTTC.

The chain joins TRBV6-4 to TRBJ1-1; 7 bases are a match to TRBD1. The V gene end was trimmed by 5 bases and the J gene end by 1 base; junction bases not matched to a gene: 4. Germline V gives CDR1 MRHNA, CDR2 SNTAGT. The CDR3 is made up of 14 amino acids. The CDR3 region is CASSRDRQNTEAFF. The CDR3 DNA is TGTGCCAGCAGTAGGGACAGACAGAACACTGAAGCTTTCTTT.

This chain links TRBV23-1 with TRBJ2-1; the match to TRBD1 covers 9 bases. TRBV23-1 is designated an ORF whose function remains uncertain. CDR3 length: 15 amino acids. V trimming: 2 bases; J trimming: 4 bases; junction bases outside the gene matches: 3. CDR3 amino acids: CASSQRDRDYNEQFF. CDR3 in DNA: TGCGCCAGCAGTCAAAGGGACAGGGATTACAATGAGCAGTTCTTC.

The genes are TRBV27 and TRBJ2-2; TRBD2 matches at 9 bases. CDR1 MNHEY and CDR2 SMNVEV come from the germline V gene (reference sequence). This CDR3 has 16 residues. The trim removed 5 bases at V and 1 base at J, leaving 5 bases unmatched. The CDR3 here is CASSLLLAGNTGELFF. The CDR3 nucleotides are TGTGCCAGCAGTCTCTTACTAGCGGGGAACACCGGGGAGCTGTTTTTT.

The CDR3 DNA reads as TGTGCCAGTAGGCCGGGACAGGTCAGATCACCCCTCCACTTT. It is translated as CASRPGQVRSPLHF. The chain uses TRBV19 and TRBJ1-6, with 8 bases lining up with TRBD1. The CDR3 consists of 14 residues. CDR1 is LNHDA and CDR2 is SQIVND in the germline V gene (reference sequence). The ends lost 6 bases at V and 10 bases at J; junction bases unmatched: 8.

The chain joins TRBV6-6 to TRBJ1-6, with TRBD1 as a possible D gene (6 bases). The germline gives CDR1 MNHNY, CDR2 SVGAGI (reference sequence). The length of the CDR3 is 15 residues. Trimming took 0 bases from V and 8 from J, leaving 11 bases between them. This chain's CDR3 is CASSYSSRGDSPLHF. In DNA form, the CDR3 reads TGTGCCAGCAGTTACTCTTCCAGGGGTGATTCACCCCTCCACTTT.

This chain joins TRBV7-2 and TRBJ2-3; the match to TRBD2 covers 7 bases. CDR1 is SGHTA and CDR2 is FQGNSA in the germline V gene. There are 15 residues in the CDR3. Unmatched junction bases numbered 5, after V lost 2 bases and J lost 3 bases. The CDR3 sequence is CASSLSGANTDTQYF. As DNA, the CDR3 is TGTGCCAGCAGCTTAAGCGGGGCGAATACAGATACGCAGTATTTT.

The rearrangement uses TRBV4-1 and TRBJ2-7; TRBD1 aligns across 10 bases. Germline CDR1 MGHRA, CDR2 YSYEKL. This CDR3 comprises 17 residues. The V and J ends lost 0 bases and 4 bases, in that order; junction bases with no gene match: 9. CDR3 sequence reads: CASSQDWGTGAVYEQYF. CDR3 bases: TGCGCCAGCAGCCAAGATTGGGGGACAGGGGCCGTGTACGAGCAGTACTTC.

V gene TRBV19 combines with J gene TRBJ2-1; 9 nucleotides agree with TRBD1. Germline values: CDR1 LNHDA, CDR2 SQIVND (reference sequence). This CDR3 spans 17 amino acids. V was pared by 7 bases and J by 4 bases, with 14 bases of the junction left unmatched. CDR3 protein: CASTKKSTGGAYNEQFF. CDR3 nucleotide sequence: TGTGCCAGTACCAAAAAATCTACAGGGGGCGCGTACAATGAGCAGTTCTTC.

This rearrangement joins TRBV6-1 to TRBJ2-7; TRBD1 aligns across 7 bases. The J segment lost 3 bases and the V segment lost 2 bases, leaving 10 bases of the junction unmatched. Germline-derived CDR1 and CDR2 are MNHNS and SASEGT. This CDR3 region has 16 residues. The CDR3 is CASSEIGGQVVYEQYF. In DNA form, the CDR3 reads TGTGCCAGCAGTGAAATAGGCGGACAGGTGGTCTACGAGCAGTACTTC.

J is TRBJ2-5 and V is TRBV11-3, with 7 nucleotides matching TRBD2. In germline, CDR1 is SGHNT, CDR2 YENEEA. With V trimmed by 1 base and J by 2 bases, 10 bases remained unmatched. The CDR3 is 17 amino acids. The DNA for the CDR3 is TGTGCCAGCAGCTTAGGAGGTGGCAGGGAGGGACAAGAGACCCAGTACTTC. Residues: CASSLGGGREGQETQYF.

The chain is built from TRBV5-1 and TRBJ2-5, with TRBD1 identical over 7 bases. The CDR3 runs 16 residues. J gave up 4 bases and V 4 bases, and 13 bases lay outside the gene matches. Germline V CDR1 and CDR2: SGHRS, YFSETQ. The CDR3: CASSKLSGTVGETQYF. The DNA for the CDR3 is TGCGCCAGCAGCAAACTATCCGGGACAGTCGGAGAGACCCAGTACTTC.

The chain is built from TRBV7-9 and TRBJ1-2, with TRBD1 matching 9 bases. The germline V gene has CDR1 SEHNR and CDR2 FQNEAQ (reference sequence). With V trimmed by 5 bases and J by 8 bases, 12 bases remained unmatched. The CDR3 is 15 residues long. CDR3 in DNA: TGTGCCAGCAGCACCGCGGGACAGGGAGAAGGAGGCTACACCTTC. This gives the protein CASSTAGQGEGGYTF.

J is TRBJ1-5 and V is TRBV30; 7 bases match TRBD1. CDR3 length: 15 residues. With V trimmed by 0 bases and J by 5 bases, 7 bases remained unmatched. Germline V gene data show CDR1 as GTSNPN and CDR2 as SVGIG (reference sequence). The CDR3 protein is CAWSVRFQGDQPQHF. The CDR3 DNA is TGTGCCTGGAGTGTACGATTTCAGGGGGATCAGCCCCAGCATTTT. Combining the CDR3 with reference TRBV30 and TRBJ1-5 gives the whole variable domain SQTIHQWPATLVQPVGSPLSLECTVEGTSNPNLYWYRQAAGRGLQLLFYSVGIGQISSEVPQNLSASRPQDRQFILSSKKLLLSDSGFYLCAWSVRFQGDQPQHFGDGTRLSIL.

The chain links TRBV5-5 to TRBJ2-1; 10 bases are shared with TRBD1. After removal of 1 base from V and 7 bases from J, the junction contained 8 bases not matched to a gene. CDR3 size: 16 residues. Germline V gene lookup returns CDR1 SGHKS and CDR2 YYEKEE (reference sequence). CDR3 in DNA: TGTGCCAGCAGCTTGAGAGGGACAGGGGTGCGGAATGAGCAGTTCTTC. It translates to CASSLRGTGVRNEQFF.

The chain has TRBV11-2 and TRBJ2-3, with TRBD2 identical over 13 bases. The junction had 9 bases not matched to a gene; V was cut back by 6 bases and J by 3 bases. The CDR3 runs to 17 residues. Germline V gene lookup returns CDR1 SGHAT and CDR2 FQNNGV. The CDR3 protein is CASSFTSGGAGTDTQYF. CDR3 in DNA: TGTGCCAGCAGTTTTACTAGCGGGGGGGCGGGAACAGATACGCAGTATTTT. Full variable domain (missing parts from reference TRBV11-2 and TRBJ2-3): EAGVAQSPRYKIIEKRQSVAFWCNPISGHATLYWYQQILGQGPKLLIQFQNNGVVDDSQLPKDRFSAERLKGVDSTLKIQPAKLEDSAVYLCASSFTSGGAGTDTQYFGPGTRLTVL.

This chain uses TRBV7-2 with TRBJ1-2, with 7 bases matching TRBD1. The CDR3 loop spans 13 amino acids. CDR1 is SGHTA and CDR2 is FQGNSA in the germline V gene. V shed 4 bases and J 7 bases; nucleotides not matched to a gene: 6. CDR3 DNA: TGTGCCAGCAGCTCAGACAGGGTGGGTGGCTACACCTTC. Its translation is CASSSDRVGGYTF.

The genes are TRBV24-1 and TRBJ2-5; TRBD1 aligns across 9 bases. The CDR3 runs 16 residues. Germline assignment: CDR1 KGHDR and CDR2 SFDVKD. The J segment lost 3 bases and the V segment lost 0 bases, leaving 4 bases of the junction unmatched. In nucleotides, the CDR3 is TGTGCCACCAGTGATTTGACAGGGGGCTCGGAAGAGACCCAGTACTTC. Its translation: CATSDLTGGSEETQYF.

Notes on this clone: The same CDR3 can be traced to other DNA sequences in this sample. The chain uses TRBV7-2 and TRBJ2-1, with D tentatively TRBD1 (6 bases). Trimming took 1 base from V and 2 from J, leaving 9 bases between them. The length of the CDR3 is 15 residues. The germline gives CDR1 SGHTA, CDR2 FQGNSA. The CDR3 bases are TGTGCCAGCAGCTTAGGAAGGGGGACCTACAATGAGCAGTTCTTC. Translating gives CASSLGRGTYNEQFF.

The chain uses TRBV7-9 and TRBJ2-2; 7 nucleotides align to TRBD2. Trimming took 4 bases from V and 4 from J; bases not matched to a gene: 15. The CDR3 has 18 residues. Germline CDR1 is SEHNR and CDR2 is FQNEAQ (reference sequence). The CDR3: CASSWAAGVSAVTGELFF. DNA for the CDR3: TGTGCCAGCAGCTGGGCCGCGGGGGTTTCTGCAGTCACCGGGGAGCTGTTTTTT.

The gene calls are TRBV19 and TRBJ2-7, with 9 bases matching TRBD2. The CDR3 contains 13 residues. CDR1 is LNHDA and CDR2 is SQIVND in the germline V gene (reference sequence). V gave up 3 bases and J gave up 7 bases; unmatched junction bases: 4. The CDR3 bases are TGTGCCAGTAGTATGTTCAGCGGGGGGGAGCAGTACTTC. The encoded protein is CASSMFSGGEQYF.

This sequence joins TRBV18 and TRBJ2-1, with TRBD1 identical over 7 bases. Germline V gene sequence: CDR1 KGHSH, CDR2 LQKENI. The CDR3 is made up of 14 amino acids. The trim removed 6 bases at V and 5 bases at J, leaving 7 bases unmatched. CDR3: CASSQGTANNEQFF. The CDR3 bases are TGTGCCAGCTCCCAAGGGACAGCTAACAATGAGCAGTTCTTC.

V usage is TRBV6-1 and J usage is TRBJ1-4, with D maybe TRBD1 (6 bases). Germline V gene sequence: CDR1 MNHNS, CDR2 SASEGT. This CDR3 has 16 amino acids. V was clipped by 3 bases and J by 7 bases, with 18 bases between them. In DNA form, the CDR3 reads TGTGCCAGCAGTGAGGGGGCCTTCCCTGGCAGTGAAAAACTGTTTTTT. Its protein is CASSEGAFPGSEKLFF.

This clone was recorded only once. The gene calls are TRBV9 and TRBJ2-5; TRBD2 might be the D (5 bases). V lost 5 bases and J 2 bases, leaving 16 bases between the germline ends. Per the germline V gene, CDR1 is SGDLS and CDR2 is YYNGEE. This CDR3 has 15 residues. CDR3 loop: CASRDLGPGQETQYF. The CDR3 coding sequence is TGTGCCAGCAGGGACTTAGGCCCTGGGCAAGAGACCCAGTACTTC.

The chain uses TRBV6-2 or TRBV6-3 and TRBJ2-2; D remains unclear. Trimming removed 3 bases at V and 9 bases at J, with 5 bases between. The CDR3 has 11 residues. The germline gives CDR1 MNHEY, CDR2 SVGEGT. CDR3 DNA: TGTGCCAGCAGTTATAGCTGGGAGCTGTTTTTT. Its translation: CASSYSWELFF.

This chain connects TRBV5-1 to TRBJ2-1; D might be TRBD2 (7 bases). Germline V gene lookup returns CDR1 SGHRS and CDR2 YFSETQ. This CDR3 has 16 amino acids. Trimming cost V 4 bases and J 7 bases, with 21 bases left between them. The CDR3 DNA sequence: TGCGCCAGCAGCCCGCCTTTATGGGGGGGCATAAATGAGCAGTTCTTC. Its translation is CASSPPLWGGINEQFF.

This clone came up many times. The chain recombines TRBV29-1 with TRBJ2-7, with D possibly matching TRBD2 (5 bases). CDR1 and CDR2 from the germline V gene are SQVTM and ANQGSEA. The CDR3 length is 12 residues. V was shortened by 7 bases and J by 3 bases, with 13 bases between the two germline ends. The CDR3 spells CSGGSGSYEQYF. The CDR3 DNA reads TGCAGCGGTGGGTCGGGGAGCTACGAGCAGTACTTC.